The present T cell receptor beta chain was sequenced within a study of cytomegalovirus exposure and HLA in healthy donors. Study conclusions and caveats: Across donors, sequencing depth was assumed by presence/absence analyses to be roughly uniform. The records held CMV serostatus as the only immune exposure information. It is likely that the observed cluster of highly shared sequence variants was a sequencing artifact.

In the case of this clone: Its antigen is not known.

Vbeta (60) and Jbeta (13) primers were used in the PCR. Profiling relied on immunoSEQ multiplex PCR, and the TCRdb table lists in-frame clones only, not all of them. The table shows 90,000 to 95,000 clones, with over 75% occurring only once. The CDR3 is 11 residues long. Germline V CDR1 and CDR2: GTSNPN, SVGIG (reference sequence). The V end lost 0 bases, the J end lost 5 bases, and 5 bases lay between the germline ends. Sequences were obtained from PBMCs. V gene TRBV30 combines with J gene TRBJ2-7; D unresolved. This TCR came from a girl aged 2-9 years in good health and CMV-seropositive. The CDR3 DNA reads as TGTGCCTGGAGTGTAAGAGACGAGCAGTACTTC. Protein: CAWSVRDEQYF.